Below, 3 T cell receptor beta chains from the same sample are listed, as sequenced in a study of T-cell memory formation after mild COVID-19 listed by TCRdb under 2021. Libraries came from 5' RACE. Sequencing was performed on an Illumina NovaSeq 6000. TCRdb took the public reads, trimmed them with fastp at Q25, ran MiXCR for clone calling and kept in-frame beta chains. One record per CDR3 amino acid sequence lists the most common genes and DNA. The sample table lists roughly 190,000 distinct CDR3 sequences, around 26% of them with a count of one. About an eighth of the sample is taken by the ten largest. The sequencing input was PBMCs or a T cell subset sorted from them (not recorded which). These receptor sequences come from an adult woman who had mild COVID-19 (a few samples of this study predate the infection). The sample titles of this study are shuffled in the database, so cell type and time point are left out; the donor was told from shared clones.

The chain links TRBV19 to TRBJ1-1, with D unresolved. Germline CDR1 LNHDA, CDR2 SQIVND (reference sequence). The CDR3 consists of 12 residues. The germline V and J ends were trimmed by 4 bases and 3 bases, with 6 bases remaining between them. The CDR3 DNA reads as TGTGCCAGTAGTAAGGGTTACACTGAAGCTTTCTTT. This sequence encodes CASSKGYTEAFF.

This clonotype was detected only a few times. This rearrangement joins TRBV6-2 or TRBV6-3 to TRBJ1-6, with D tentatively TRBD1 (6 bases). The CDR3 runs 17 residues. Germline V gives CDR1 MNHEY, CDR2 SVGEGT. V lost 6 bases to trimming and J lost 6 bases, with 21 bases between them. CDR3 DNA sequence: TGTGCCAGCAGCCACGATCGGCGACAGGCCCCTAATTCACCCCTCCACTTT. Protein sequence: CASSHDRRQAPNSPLHF.

In its sample, this clonotype was seen a few times. The chain is built from TRBV30 and TRBJ2-1, with TRBD1 matching over 10 bases. The CDR3 consists of 14 residues. From germline, CDR1 is GTSNPN and CDR2 SVGIG (reference sequence). The V segment lost 3 bases and the J segment 4 bases; nucleotides outside the gene matches: 3. CDR3 DNA: TGTGCCTGGAGGAGGGGACAGGGGTACAATGAGCAGTTCTTC. Protein: CAWRRGQGYNEQFF.